This T cell receptor (beta chain) is drawn from a study of cytomegalovirus exposure and HLA in healthy donors. Profiling relied on immunoSEQ multiplex PCR, and the TCRdb table lists in-frame clones only, not all of them. This table has roughly 230,000 clones, around 90% appearing once. With 6 bases clipped from V and 2 bases from J, the junction kept 13 bases outside the gene matches. The CDR3 contains 16 residues. This chain uses TRBV23-1 with TRBJ2-7; TRBD1 agrees at 7 bases. TRBV23-1 is known as an ORF, though its function is uncertain. Sequences were obtained from PBMCs. This TCR was recovered from a woman in her 30s in good health and CMV-seronegative. The CDR3 region has the DNA TGCGCCAGCAGCCCTCTTGGGACAGACGACCCCTACGAGCAGTACTTC. It codes for CASSPLGTDDPYEQYF.